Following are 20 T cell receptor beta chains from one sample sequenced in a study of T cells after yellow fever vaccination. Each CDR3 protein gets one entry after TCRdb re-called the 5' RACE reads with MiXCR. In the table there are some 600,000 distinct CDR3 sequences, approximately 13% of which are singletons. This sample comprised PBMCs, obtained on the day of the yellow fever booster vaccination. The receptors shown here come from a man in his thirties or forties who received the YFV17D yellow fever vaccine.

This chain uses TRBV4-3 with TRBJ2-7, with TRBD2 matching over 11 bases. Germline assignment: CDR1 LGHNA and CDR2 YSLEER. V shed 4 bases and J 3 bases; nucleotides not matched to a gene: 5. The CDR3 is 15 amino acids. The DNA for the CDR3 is TGCGCCAGCAGCCGCTTGGGACTAGCGGACTACGAGCAGTACTTC. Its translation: CASSRLGLADYEQYF.

CDR3 sequence: CSARDLLAIYEQYF. The DNA for the CDR3 is TGCAGTGCTAGAGATCTACTAGCCATCTACGAGCAGTACTTC. This sequence joins TRBV20-1 and TRBJ2-7; possible D gene TRBD2, 6 bases. The V and J ends lost 0 bases and 3 bases respectively, with 12 bases between them. The length of the CDR3 is 14 residues. Germline-derived CDR1 and CDR2 are DFQATT and SNEGSKA (reference sequence).

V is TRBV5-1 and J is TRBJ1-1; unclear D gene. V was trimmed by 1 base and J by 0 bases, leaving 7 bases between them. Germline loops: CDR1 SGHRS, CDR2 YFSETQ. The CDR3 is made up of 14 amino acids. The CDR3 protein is CASSLFRLNTEAFF. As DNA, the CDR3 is TGCGCCAGCAGCTTGTTCCGGTTGAACACTGAAGCTTTCTTT. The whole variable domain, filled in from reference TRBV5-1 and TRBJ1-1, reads KAGVTQTPRYLIKTRGQQVTLSCSPISGHRSVSWYQQTPGQGLQFLFEYFSETQRNKGNFPGRFSGRQFSNSRSEMNVSTLELGDSALYLCASSLFRLNTEAFFGQGTRLTVV.

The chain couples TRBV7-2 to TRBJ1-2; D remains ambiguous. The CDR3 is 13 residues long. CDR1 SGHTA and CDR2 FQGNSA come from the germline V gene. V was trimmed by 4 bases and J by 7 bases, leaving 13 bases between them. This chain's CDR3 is CASSSFGIRGYTF. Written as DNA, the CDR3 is TGTGCCAGCAGCTCCTTTGGTATACGTGGCTACACCTTC.

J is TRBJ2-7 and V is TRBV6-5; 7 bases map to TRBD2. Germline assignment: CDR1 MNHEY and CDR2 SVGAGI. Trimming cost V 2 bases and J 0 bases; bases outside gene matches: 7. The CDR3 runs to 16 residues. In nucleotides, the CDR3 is TGTGCCAGCAGTTACCGAACCGGGAGGAGCTCCTACGAGCAGTACTTC. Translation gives CASSYRTGRSSYEQYF.

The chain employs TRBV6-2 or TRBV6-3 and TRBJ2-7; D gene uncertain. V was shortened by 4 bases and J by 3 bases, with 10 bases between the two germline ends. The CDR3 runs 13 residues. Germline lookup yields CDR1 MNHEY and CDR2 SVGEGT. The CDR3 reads CASSLPADYEQYF. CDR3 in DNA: TGTGCCAGCAGTTTGCCGGCCGACTACGAGCAGTACTTC.

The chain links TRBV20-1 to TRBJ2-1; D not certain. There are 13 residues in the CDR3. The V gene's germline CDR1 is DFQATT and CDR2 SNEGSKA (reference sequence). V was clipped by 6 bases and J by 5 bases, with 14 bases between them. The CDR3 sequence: CSAPEAPHNEQFF. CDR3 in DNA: TGCAGTGCCCCCGAGGCCCCTCACAATGAGCAGTTCTTC.

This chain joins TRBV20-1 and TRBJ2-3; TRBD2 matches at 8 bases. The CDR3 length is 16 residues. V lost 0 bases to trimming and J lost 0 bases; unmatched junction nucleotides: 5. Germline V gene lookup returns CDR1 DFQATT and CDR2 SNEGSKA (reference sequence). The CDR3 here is CSARDFQRGSTDTQYF. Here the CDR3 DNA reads TGCAGTGCTAGAGATTTTCAGCGGGGGAGCACAGATACGCAGTATTTT.

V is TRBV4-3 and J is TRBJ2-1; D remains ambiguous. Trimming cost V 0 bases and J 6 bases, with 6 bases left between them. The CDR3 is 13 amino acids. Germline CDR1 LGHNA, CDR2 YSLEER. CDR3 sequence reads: CASSQDVFNEQFF. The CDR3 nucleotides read TGCGCCAGCAGCCAAGATGTGTTCAATGAGCAGTTCTTC.

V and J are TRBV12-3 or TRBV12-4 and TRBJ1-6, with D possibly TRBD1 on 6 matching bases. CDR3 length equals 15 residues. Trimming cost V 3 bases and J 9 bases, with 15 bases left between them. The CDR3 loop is CASSFRGGGGSPLHF. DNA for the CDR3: TGTGCCAGCAGTTTTAGGGGGGGGGGAGGTTCACCCCTCCACTTT.

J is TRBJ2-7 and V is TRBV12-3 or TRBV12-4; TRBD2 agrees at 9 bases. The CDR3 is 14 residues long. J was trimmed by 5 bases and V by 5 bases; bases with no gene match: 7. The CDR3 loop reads CASSPGTSIHEQYF. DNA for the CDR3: TGTGCCAGCAGTCCCGGGACTAGCATCCACGAGCAGTACTTC.

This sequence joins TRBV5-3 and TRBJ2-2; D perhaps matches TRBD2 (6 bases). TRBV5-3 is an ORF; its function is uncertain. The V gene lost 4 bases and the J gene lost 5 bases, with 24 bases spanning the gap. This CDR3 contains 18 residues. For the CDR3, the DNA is TGTGCCAGAAGCGGACCGGGACCACCTCCCGCGGGGACCGGGGAGCTGTTTTTT. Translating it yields CARSGPGPPPAGTGELFF.

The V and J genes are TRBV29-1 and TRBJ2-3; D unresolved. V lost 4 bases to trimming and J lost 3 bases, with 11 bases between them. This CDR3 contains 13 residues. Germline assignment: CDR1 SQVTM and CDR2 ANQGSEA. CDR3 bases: TGCAGCGTTGGAAGGGTGAGGACAGATACGCAGTATTTT. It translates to CSVGRVRTDTQYF.

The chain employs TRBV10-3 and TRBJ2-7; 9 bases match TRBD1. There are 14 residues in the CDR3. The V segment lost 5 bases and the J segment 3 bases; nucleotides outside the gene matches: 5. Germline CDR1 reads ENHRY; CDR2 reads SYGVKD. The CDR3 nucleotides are TGTGCCATCAGTCCGGGACAGGGACTCTACGAGCAGTACTTC. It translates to CAISPGQGLYEQYF.

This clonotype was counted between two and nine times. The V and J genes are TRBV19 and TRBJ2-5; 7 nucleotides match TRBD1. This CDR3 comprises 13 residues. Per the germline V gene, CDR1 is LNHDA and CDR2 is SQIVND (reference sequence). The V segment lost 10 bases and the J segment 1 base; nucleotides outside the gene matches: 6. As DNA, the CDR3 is TGTGCCACCCGCACAGGGGCCCAAGAGACCCAGTACTTC. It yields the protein CATRTGAQETQYF. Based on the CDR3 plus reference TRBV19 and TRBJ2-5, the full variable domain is DGGITQSPKYLFRKEGQNVTLSCEQNLNHDAMYWYRQDPGQGLRLIYYSQIVNDFQKGDIAEGYSVSREKKESFPLTVTSAQKNPTAFYLCATRTGAQETQYFGPGTRLLVL.

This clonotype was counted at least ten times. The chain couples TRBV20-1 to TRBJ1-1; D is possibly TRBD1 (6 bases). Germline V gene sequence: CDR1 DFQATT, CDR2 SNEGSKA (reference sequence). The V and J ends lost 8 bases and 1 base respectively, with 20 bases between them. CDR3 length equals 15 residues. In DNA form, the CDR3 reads TGCAGTAAGATTCGTCCGGGACAAACGAACACTGAAGCTTTCTTT. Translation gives CSKIRPGQTNTEAFF.

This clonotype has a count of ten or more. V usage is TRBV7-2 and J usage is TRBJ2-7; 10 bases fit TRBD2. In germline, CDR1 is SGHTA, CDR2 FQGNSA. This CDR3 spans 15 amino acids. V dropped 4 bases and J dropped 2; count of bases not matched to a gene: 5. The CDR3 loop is CASSSGLAVTYEQYF. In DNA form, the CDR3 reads TGTGCCAGCAGCTCAGGACTAGCGGTTACCTACGAGCAGTACTTC. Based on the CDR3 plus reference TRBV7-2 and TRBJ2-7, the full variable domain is GAGVSQSPSNKVTEKGKDVELRCDPISGHTALYWYRQSLGQGLEFLIYFQGNSAPDKSGLPSDRFSAERTGGSVSTLTIQRTQQEDSAVYLCASSSGLAVTYEQYFGPGTRLTVT.

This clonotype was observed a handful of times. The CDR3 DNA reads TGCAGTGCTAGGACCAATAGCAATCAGCCCCAGCATTTT. Residues: CSARTNSNQPQHF. The chain combines TRBV20-1 with TRBJ1-5; no clear D gene. CDR3 size: 13 residues. The germline V and J ends were trimmed by 3 bases and 0 bases, with 6 bases remaining between them. Per germline, CDR1 DFQATT and CDR2 SNEGSKA (reference sequence).

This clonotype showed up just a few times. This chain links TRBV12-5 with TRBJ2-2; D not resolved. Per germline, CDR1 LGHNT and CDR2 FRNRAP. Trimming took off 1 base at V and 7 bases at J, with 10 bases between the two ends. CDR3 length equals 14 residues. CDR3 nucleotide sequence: TGTGCTAGTGGTTTGGAGGCAACGGGCGGGGAGCTGTTTTTT. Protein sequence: CASGLEATGGELFF.

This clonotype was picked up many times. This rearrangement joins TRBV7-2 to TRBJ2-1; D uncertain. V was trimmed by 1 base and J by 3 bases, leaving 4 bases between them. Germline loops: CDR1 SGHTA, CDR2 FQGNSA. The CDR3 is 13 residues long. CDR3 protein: CASSLGFYNEQFF. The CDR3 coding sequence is TGTGCCAGCAGCTTAGGCTTCTACAATGAGCAGTTCTTC.